Shown below are 23 T cell receptor beta chains from a single sample sequenced in a study of cytomegalovirus exposure and HLA in healthy donors. TCRdb's table, derived via immunoSEQ multiplex PCR, lists solely in-frame clones and lacks some. In the table there are tens of thousands of clones, over 85% of which are singletons. The specimen sequenced was PBMCs. The receptors come from a woman between 18 and 29 years old in good health and CMV-seropositive.

The chain uses TRBV6-6 and TRBJ2-7, with 7 positions matching TRBD1. This CDR3 is built from 16 residues. J was trimmed by 2 bases and V by 7 bases; bases with no gene match: 14. Germline CDR1 MNHNY, CDR2 SVGAGI (reference sequence). The CDR3 protein is CASNQLSDRTPYEQYF. Written as DNA, the CDR3 is TGTGCCAGCAATCAACTATCGGACAGGACCCCCTACGAGCAGTACTTC.

V is TRBV5-6 and J is TRBJ2-5, with a tentative D call TRBD2 (5 bases). There are 15 residues in the CDR3. Germline CDR1 SGHDT, CDR2 YYEEEE. V was trimmed by 1 base and J by 1 base, leaving 11 bases between them. The CDR3 loop reads CASSLLAEVQETQYF. The CDR3 region has the DNA TGTGCCAGCAGCTTGCTAGCAGAAGTCCAAGAGACCCAGTACTTC.

The V and J genes are TRBV6-5 and TRBJ2-1; perhaps TRBD2 as D (5 bases). Deletions cut 6 bases from V and 9 bases from J, with 12 bases between. Germline-derived CDR1 and CDR2 are MNHEY and SVGAGI. The CDR3 runs to 12 residues. In DNA, the CDR3 is TGTGCCAGCAGCCGGACTCGTGTTGAGCAGTTCTTC. Amino acid sequence: CASSRTRVEQFF.

This sequence joins TRBV9 and TRBJ2-1, with 7 bases matching TRBD2. The CDR3 covers 16 residues. Germline loops: CDR1 SGDLS, CDR2 YYNGEE. V lost 3 bases, J lost 7 bases, and 13 bases stayed unmatched. Written as DNA, the CDR3 is TGTGCCAGCAGCGCCTACCCCGGGACTAAGGTTAATGAGCAGTTCTTC. Translated: CASSAYPGTKVNEQFF.

The chain carries TRBV7-9 and TRBJ2-1; D is perhaps TRBD1 (6 bases). V was cut by 5 bases and J by 5 bases, with 13 bases left in between. This CDR3 contains 14 residues. Germline V gene lookup returns CDR1 SEHNR and CDR2 FQNEAQ (reference sequence). CDR3 in amino acids: CASSPQGQNNEQFF. In nucleotides, the CDR3 is TGTGCCAGCAGCCCACAAGGACAGAACAATGAGCAGTTCTTC.

The chain carries TRBV18 and TRBJ2-7; a possible D gene is TRBD2 (5 bases). Germline-derived CDR1 and CDR2 are KGHSH and LQKENI. The CDR3 loop spans 15 amino acids. Deletions cut 3 bases from V and 2 bases from J, with 14 bases between. The CDR3 sequence: CASSPVVGDTYEQYF. Written as DNA, the CDR3 is TGTGCCAGCTCACCCGTTGTCGGGGATACCTACGAGCAGTACTTC.

This chain joins TRBV15 and TRBJ1-6, with 8 positions matching TRBD1. V lost 5 bases to trimming and J lost 7 bases; unmatched junction nucleotides: 4. In germline, CDR1 is LNHNV, CDR2 YYDKDF (reference sequence). The CDR3 loop spans 14 amino acids. This CDR3 is CATSARTGNSPLHF. CDR3 coding DNA: TGTGCCACCAGCGCCCGGACAGGGAATTCACCCCTCCACTTT.

The chain has TRBV2 and TRBJ1-5; no clear D. The V gene lost 10 bases and the J gene lost 0 bases, with 13 bases spanning the gap. CDR3 length equals 14 residues. Germline V lookup: CDR1 SNHLY, CDR2 FYNNEI. The CDR3 region is CATTPRDSNQPQHF. The DNA for the CDR3 is TGTGCCACCACTCCCCGGGATAGCAATCAGCCCCAGCATTTT.

The chain is built from TRBV7-2 and TRBJ2-1; 13 bases agree with TRBD2. V lost 5 bases to trimming and J lost 6 bases; unmatched junction nucleotides: 4. This CDR3 region has 15 residues. CDR1 SGHTA and CDR2 FQGNSA come from the germline V gene. This CDR3 reads CASSRGLAGVNEQFF. The CDR3 nucleotides are TGTGCCAGCAGCCGCGGACTAGCGGGGGTCAATGAGCAGTTCTTC.

The chain's CDR3 is CMGQYGNTIYF. The CDR3 region has the DNA TGCATGGGACAGTACGGAAACACCATATATTTT. The chain links TRBV20-1 to TRBJ1-3, with 7 nucleotides matching TRBD1. Germline loops: CDR1 DFQATT, CDR2 SNEGSKA (reference sequence). This CDR3 contains 11 residues.

This CDR3 is CASNLGQGGPDTQYF. Written as DNA, the CDR3 is TGTGCCAGCAACCTGGGACAGGGAGGGCCAGATACGCAGTATTTT. The chain couples TRBV6-1 to TRBJ2-3, with 9 bases aligning to TRBD1. Germline loops: CDR1 MNHNS, CDR2 SASEGT. The CDR3 totals 15 residues. J gave up 4 bases and V 7 bases, and 9 bases lay outside the gene matches.

The genes are TRBV11-2 and TRBJ2-3; 7 bases map to TRBD2. The length of the CDR3 is 14 residues. The ends lost 6 bases at V and 2 bases at J; junction bases unmatched: 5. CDR1 is SGHAT and CDR2 is FQNNGV in the germline V gene. For the CDR3, the DNA is TGTGCCAGCAGACCGAGCGGGGCCACAGATACGCAGTATTTT. As protein: CASRPSGATDTQYF.

The chain joins TRBV29-1 to TRBJ2-1; 9 bases map to TRBD2. CDR1 and CDR2 from the germline V gene are SQVTM and ANQGSEA. The CDR3 consists of 15 residues. Trimming removed 5 bases from V and 0 bases from J; junction bases left unmatched: 5. The CDR3 sequence: CSVTREGSSYNEQFF. CDR3 nucleotides: TGCAGCGTTACGCGGGAGGGCAGCTCCTACAATGAGCAGTTCTTC.

This chain uses TRBV4-1 with TRBJ2-1, with 9 bases aligning to TRBD1. J lost 8 bases, V lost 0 bases, and 8 bases had no gene match. Germline-derived CDR1 and CDR2 are MGHRA and YSYEKL. The CDR3 totals 16 residues. CDR3 in amino acids: CASSQEWTGAVDEQFF. The CDR3, as DNA: TGCGCCAGCAGCCAAGAGTGGACAGGGGCTGTCGATGAGCAGTTCTTC.

The chain is built from TRBV19 and TRBJ1-1, with D hard to call. This CDR3 has 15 amino acids. CDR1 is LNHDA and CDR2 is SQIVND in the germline V gene (reference sequence). V lost 2 bases and J lost 1, with 11 bases in between. The CDR3 region is CASSILVYGNTEAFF. CDR3 DNA sequence: TGTGCCAGTAGTATACTCGTCTACGGGAACACTGAAGCTTTCTTT. Combining the CDR3 with reference TRBV19 and TRBJ1-1 gives the whole variable domain DGGITQSPKYLFRKEGQNVTLSCEQNLNHDAMYWYRQDPGQGLRLIYYSQIVNDFQKGDIAEGYSVSREKKESFPLTVTSAQKNPTAFYLCASSILVYGNTEAFFGQGTRLTVV.

The genes are TRBV13 and TRBJ2-2; 9 bases map to TRBD2. The CDR3 is 15 residues long. Germline lookup yields CDR1 PRHDT and CDR2 FYEKMQ (reference sequence). After removal of 10 bases from V and 5 bases from J, the junction contained 11 bases not matched to a gene. The CDR3 nucleotides are TGTGCCACACCAACCGGGACTAGCTTTACCGGGGAGCTGTTTTTT. Residues: CATPTGTSFTGELFF.

This clone was recorded a few times. J is TRBJ2-5 and V is TRBV5-4, with 8 bases aligning to TRBD2. Per germline, CDR1 SGHNT and CDR2 YYREEE (reference sequence). CDR3 length equals 13 residues. Trimming took 3 bases from V and 4 from J; bases not matched to a gene: 2. This chain's CDR3 is CASSSLAGETQYF. CDR3 bases: TGTGCCAGCAGCTCTCTAGCGGGAGAGACCCAGTACTTC.

The chain has TRBV15 and TRBJ1-5; a possible D gene is TRBD1 (5 bases). The CDR3 spans 15 residues. Germline loops: CDR1 LNHNV, CDR2 YYDKDF (reference sequence). Trimming stripped 0 bases from V and 4 bases from J, with 10 bases between. Written as DNA, the CDR3 is TGTGCCACCAGCAGAGATCGACAGCCTAATCAGCCCCAGCATTTT. It specifies CATSRDRQPNQPQHF. Full variable domain (missing parts from reference TRBV15 and TRBJ1-5): DAMVIQNPRYQVTQFGKPVTLSCSQTLNHNVMYWYQQKSSQAPKLLFHYYDKDFNNEADTPDNFQSRRPNTSFCFLDIRSPGLGDTAMYLCATSRDRQPNQPQHFGDGTRLSIL.

This clone was observed a single time. The genes are TRBV7-9 and TRBJ1-4, with 8 bases aligning to TRBD1. After removal of 4 bases from V and 7 bases from J, the junction contained 5 bases not matched to a gene. Germline lookup yields CDR1 SEHNR and CDR2 FQNEAQ (reference sequence). This CDR3 has 14 residues. CDR3 nucleotides: TGTGCCAGCAGCTCAGGGGGCGCGGGTGAAAAACTGTTTTTT. It yields the protein CASSSGGAGEKLFF.

CDR3 amino acids: CAWSGLLGGIVNEQFF. For the CDR3, the DNA is TGTGCCTGGAGTGGCCTTCTAGGGGGTATTGTAAATGAGCAGTTCTTC. The chain has TRBV30 and TRBJ2-1; tentative D call: TRBD1 (6 bases). CDR1 is GTSNPN, CDR2 SVGIG, per germline (reference sequence). This CDR3 contains 16 residues. Trimming pared 1 base from V and 7 bases from J, leaving 20 bases between.

V is TRBV7-8 and J is TRBJ2-5; 7 bases fit TRBD2. The CDR3 extends over 14 amino acids. The V gene end was trimmed by 2 bases and the J gene end by 2 bases; junction bases not matched to a gene: 2. Germline V gives CDR1 SGHVS, CDR2 FQNEAQ. The CDR3 DNA reads as TGTGCCAGCAGCTTACTAGCGGCTCAAGAGACCCAGTACTTC. As protein: CASSLLAAQETQYF.

The J gene is TRBJ2-1, the V gene TRBV5-1; 9 positions agree with TRBD1. This CDR3 has 14 residues. Germline CDR1 and CDR2: SGHRS and YFSETQ. With V trimmed by 4 bases and J by 8 bases, 7 bases remained unmatched. The CDR3 is CASSATGGRDEQFF. The CDR3 DNA follows: TGCGCCAGCAGCGCAACAGGGGGCAGAGATGAGCAGTTCTTC.

The chain links TRBV29-1 to TRBJ1-2, with D tentatively TRBD1 (6 bases). This CDR3 contains 13 residues. V shed 6 bases and J shed 4 bases, with 15 bases lying between them. Germline CDR1 SQVTM, CDR2 ANQGSEA. This chain's CDR3 is CSVSSGGAYGYTF. For the CDR3, the DNA is TGCAGCGTCTCGTCGGGGGGCGCCTATGGCTACACCTTC.